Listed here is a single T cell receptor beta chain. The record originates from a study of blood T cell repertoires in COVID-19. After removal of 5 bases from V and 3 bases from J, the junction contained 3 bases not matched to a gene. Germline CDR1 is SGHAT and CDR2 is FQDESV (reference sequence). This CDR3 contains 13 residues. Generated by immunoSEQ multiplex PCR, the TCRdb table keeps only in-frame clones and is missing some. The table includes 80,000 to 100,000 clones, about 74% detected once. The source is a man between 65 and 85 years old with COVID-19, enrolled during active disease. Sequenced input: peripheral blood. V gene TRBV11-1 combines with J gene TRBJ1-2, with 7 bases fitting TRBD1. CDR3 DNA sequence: TGTGCCAGCAGCGAGGACAGGCACTATGGCTACACCTTC. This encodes CASSEDRHYGYTF.